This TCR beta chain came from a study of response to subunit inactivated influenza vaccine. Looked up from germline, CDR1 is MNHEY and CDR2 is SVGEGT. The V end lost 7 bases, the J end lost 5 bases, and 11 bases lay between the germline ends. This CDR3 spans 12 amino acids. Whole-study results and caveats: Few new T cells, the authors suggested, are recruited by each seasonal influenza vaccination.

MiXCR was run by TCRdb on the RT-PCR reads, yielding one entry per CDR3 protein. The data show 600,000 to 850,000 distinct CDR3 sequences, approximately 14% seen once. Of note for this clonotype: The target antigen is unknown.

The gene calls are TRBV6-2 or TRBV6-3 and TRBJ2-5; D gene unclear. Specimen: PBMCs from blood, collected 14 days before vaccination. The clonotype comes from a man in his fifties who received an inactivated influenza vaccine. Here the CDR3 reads CASTNSAETQYF. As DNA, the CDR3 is TGTGCCAGCACCAACTCGGCGGAGACCCAGTACTTC.